Each of the 24 T cell receptor beta chains below was sequenced from the same sample in a study of metastatic and nonmetastatic thyroid tumors. There were no patients who had received any treatment before thyroid surgery. TCRdb re-called the PCR reads via MiXCR. The sample includes about 20,000 clones, about 10% of them seen just once. Sequenced: blood. The receptor source for this set is a female donor with papillary thyroid cancer or a benign thyroid nodule (not recorded which). Some clones in this sample may be carry-over from other donors' samples.

This clone was seen repeatedly, ten times or more. The chain recombines TRBV5-6 with TRBJ1-1; D is undetermined. Germline V gives CDR1 SGHDT, CDR2 YYEEEE. The V end lost 0 bases, the J end lost 1 base, and 10 bases lay between the germline ends. This CDR3 has 15 residues. As DNA, the CDR3 is TGTGCCAGCAGCTTGGACCCCGCGGCGAACACTGAAGCTTTCTTT. This codes for CASSLDPAANTEAFF.

The table lists this clone with many counts. The V and J genes are TRBV7-8 and TRBJ2-3, with D hard to call. Between the trimmed V and J ends, which lost 1 base and 2 bases, there was a span of 7 bases. This CDR3 is 14 amino acids long. Germline CDR1 and CDR2: SGHVS and FQNEAQ. As DNA, the CDR3 is TGTGCCAGCAGCTTAGAAGGGCTCACAGATACGCAGTATTTT. Translating gives CASSLEGLTDTQYF. Filled out from reference TRBV7-8 and TRBJ2-3, the complete variable domain reads GAGVSQSPRYKVAKRGQDVALRCDPISGHVSLFWYQQALGQGPEFLTYFQNEAQLDKSGLPSDRFFAERPEGSVSTLKIQRTQQEDSAVYLCASSLEGLTDTQYFGPGTRLTVL.

This clone was detected many times. A single base separates this from a much larger clone, so it may be a read error. This same CDR3 is encoded by further DNA sequences in the sample. V and J are TRBV24-1 and TRBJ1-2, with 7 bases identical to TRBD1. The germline V gene has CDR1 KGHDR and CDR2 SFDVKD. The CDR3 contains 14 residues. Trimming cost V 3 bases and J 8 bases; bases outside gene matches: 8. The CDR3 region has the DNA TGTGCCACCAGTGATCCAGGGGGGATAGGAGGCTACACCTTC. It translates to CATSDPGGIGGYTF.

This clone was seen many times. This sequence joins TRBV6-1 and TRBJ1-4; 9 bases map to TRBD1. The CDR3 contains 13 residues. The germline CDR1 and CDR2 sequences are MNHNS and SASEGT. Unmatched junction bases numbered 0, after V lost 6 bases and J lost 4 bases. The CDR3 DNA is TGTGCCAGCAGGGGACAGGGTAATGAAAAACTGTTTTTT. It specifies CASRGQGNEKLFF.

This clone was recorded many times. V and J are TRBV7-3 and TRBJ2-1; D call uncertain. With 2 bases removed from V and 8 bases from J, the gap between germline ends came to 7 bases. The CDR3 is made up of 12 amino acids. Germline assignment: CDR1 SGHTA and CDR2 FQGTGA. The CDR3 DNA is TGTGCCAGCAGCTTATGGGGTCATGAGCAGTTCTTC. As protein: CASSLWGHEQFF.

This clone was found many times. This chain links TRBV7-9 with TRBJ2-5; TRBD2 aligns across 9 bases. The CDR3 is 15 amino acids. Germline values: CDR1 SEHNR, CDR2 FQNEAQ (reference sequence). The J segment lost 5 bases and the V segment lost 1 base, leaving 5 bases of the junction unmatched. The CDR3 is CASSLVAGAVETQYF. As DNA, the CDR3 is TGTGCCAGCAGCTTAGTAGCGGGAGCGGTGGAGACCCAGTACTTC.

This clone is labeled as medium-sized. The chain is built from TRBV6-1 and TRBJ2-7; 10 bases map to TRBD1. Germline-derived CDR1 and CDR2 are MNHNS and SASEGT. V was clipped by 1 base and J by 5 bases; unmatched bases: 8. The CDR3 runs to 16 residues. This CDR3 is CASSEGFGQGVHEQYF. The CDR3, as DNA: TGTGCCAGCAGTGAAGGATTCGGACAGGGGGTCCACGAGCAGTACTTC.

The genes are TRBV27 and TRBJ1-1; TRBD1 matches at 7 bases. The V segment lost 3 bases and the J segment 1 base; nucleotides outside the gene matches: 2. The germline V gene encodes CDR1 MNHEY and CDR2 SMNVEV (reference sequence). The CDR3 contains 14 residues. CDR3 DNA: TGTGCCAGCAGTTTTACAGGGGCGAACACTGAAGCTTTCTTT. Its protein product is CASSFTGANTEAFF.

This chain connects TRBV6-2 or TRBV6-3 to TRBJ1-6; D perhaps matches TRBD1 (5 bases). This CDR3 is 14 amino acids long. Germline V gives CDR1 MNHEY, CDR2 SVGEGT. The V end was cut by 2 bases, the J end by 9 bases, with 11 bases between. The CDR3 is CASSYAQGCSPLHF. The CDR3 DNA reads as TGTGCCAGCAGTTACGCTCAGGGATGTTCACCCCTCCACTTT.

This clone has ten or more counts. The V and J genes are TRBV7-2 and TRBJ1-2; D is unclear. The V gene's germline CDR1 is SGHTA and CDR2 FQGNSA. The CDR3 covers 15 residues. V lost 2 bases, J lost 0 bases, and 10 bases lay in between. The CDR3 DNA reads TGTGCCAGCAGCTTATCGGCAGCTCCTAACTATGGCTACACCTTC. Its translation: CASSLSAAPNYGYTF. The full variable domain, completed using reference TRBV7-2 and TRBJ1-2, is GAGVSQSPSNKVTEKGKDVELRCDPISGHTALYWYRQSLGQGLEFLIYFQGNSAPDKSGLPSDRFSAERTGGSVSTLTIQRTQQEDSAVYLCASSLSAAPNYGYTFGSGTRLTVV.

The table lists this clone with a few counts. The gene calls are TRBV6-1 and TRBJ2-3, with D tentatively TRBD1 (5 bases). CDR3 length: 15 residues. The V end was cut by 5 bases, the J end by 1 base, with 13 bases between. Germline assignment: CDR1 MNHNS and CDR2 SASEGT. CDR3 residues: CASSSLGDGTDTQYF. In DNA, the CDR3 is TGTGCCAGCAGTTCCCTAGGGGATGGCACAGATACGCAGTATTTT.

Only a few counts were recorded for this clone. The chain has TRBV19 and TRBJ2-7; D tentatively fits TRBD1 or TRBD2 (6 bases each). V was trimmed by 6 bases and J by 0 bases, leaving 15 bases between them. Germline CDR1 is LNHDA and CDR2 is SQIVND (reference sequence). CDR3 size: 15 residues. DNA of the CDR3: TGTGCCAGTAGACCGGGGGCTGGAAGCTCCTACGAGCAGTACTTC. Its translation: CASRPGAGSSYEQYF.

This clone appeared many times. This chain links TRBV5-6 with TRBJ2-7, with 9 bases aligning to TRBD1. The CDR3 runs to 16 residues. CDR1 is SGHDT and CDR2 is YYEEEE in the germline V gene. V lost 0 bases and J lost 2; bases outside the gene matches: 6. DNA of the CDR3: TGTGCCAGCAGCTTGGCCGACAGGGGGTTTACCTACGAGCAGTACTTC. Amino acid sequence: CASSLADRGFTYEQYF. Looking up the rest from reference TRBV5-6 and TRBJ2-7 gives the full variable domain: DAGVTQSPTHLIKTRGQQVTLRCSPKSGHDTVSWYQQALGQGPQFIFQYYEEEERQRGNFPDRFSGHQFPNYSSELNVNALLLGDSALYLCASSLADRGFTYEQYFGPGTRLTVT.

This clone has at least ten counts. The chain recombines TRBV7-9 with TRBJ1-4, with TRBD1 as a possible D gene (5 bases). V lost 3 bases and J 2 bases, leaving 10 bases between the germline ends. CDR1 is SEHNR, CDR2 FQNEAQ, per germline (reference sequence). The length of the CDR3 is 15 residues. The DNA for the CDR3 is TGTGCCAGCAGCTTTGAACCAGGGACTAATGAAAAACTGTTTTTT. This codes for CASSFEPGTNEKLFF.

The chain joins TRBV18 to TRBJ1-1; a possible D gene is TRBD1 (6 bases). Germline CDR1 and CDR2: KGHSH and LQKENI. The CDR3 contains 16 residues. V was shortened by 0 bases and J by 6 bases, with 17 bases between the two germline ends. DNA of the CDR3: TGTGCCAGCTCACCACCAGCACGGGGGCCTAAGGCTGAAGCTTTCTTT. Translated: CASSPPARGPKAEAFF.

The sample holds many counts of this clone. The chain links TRBV20-1 to TRBJ2-7; D unresolved. Germline V gives CDR1 DFQATT, CDR2 SNEGSKA (reference sequence). The germline V and J ends were trimmed by 6 bases and 3 bases, with 12 bases remaining between them. The CDR3 runs 12 residues. In DNA, the CDR3 is TGCAGTGCCCCTGATCAAGGCTACGAGCAGTACTTC. Encoded protein: CSAPDQGYEQYF.

This clone appeared many times. The chain carries TRBV9 and TRBJ2-7; TRBD1 agrees at 8 bases. V trimming: 3 bases; J trimming: 1 base; junction bases outside the gene matches: 3. Germline V lookup: CDR1 SGDLS, CDR2 YYNGEE. CDR3 length: 14 residues. CDR3 coding DNA: TGTGCCAGCAGCGGGGGACAGGTGTCCTACGAGCAGTACTTC. It encodes CASSGGQVSYEQYF.

V is TRBV6-4 and J is TRBJ2-1, with 7 nucleotides matching TRBD2. The V gene end was trimmed by 0 bases and the J gene end by 15 bases; junction bases not matched to a gene: 11. The CDR3 sequence is 14 residues long. Per germline, CDR1 MRHNA and CDR2 SNTAGT. CDR3 amino acids: CASSDSSGYNVPFF. CDR3 DNA: TGTGCCAGCAGTGACTCTAGCGGGTACAATGTGCCGTTCTTC.

This clone was seen many times. The rearrangement links TRBV2 to TRBJ1-2; TRBD1 matches 12 bases. V was clipped by 6 bases and J by 4 bases; unmatched bases: 9. This CDR3 spans 16 amino acids. Germline loops: CDR1 SNHLY, CDR2 FYNNEI. CDR3 in amino acids: CASRTGTGGEIYGYTF. The CDR3 nucleotides are TGTGCCAGCAGGACAGGGACAGGGGGCGAGATCTATGGCTACACCTTC.

This clone showed up many times. The chain is built from TRBV12-3 or TRBV12-4 and TRBJ2-1; the D is unclear. With 5 bases removed from V and 8 bases from J, the gap between germline ends came to 10 bases. There are 12 residues in the CDR3. Here the CDR3 DNA reads TGTGCCAGCAGTCTGGTGGGCTATGAGCAGTTCTTC. Protein sequence: CASSLVGYEQFF.

The chain joins TRBV27 to TRBJ2-1; 9 bases agree with TRBD1. This CDR3 is built from 17 residues. V lost 5 bases to trimming and J lost 0 bases; unmatched junction nucleotides: 8. In germline, CDR1 is MNHEY, CDR2 SMNVEV (reference sequence). The CDR3, as DNA: TGTGCCAGCAGTACCTGGACAGGGGTGGGCTCCTACAATGAGCAGTTCTTC. Translated, it gives CASSTWTGVGSYNEQFF.

This clone appeared many times. J is TRBJ2-1 and V is TRBV29-1, with D possibly matching TRBD2 (6 bases). Between the trimmed V and J ends, which lost 4 bases and 9 bases, there was a span of 13 bases. In germline, CDR1 is SQVTM, CDR2 ANQGSEA. This CDR3 has 12 residues. The DNA for the CDR3 is TGCAGCGTTGGTTCCGCGGGAACTGAGCAGTTCTTC. It translates to CSVGSAGTEQFF.

Many counts were recorded for this clone. This chain connects TRBV7-9 to TRBJ2-1; a weak D match, TRBD2 (5 bases). CDR1 and CDR2 (germline): SEHNR, FQNEAQ (reference sequence). V lost 1 base, J lost 4 bases, and 14 bases lay in between. CDR3 length: 16 residues. The CDR3 nucleotides are TGTGCCAGCAGCTTAGAAGTAACTAGTTCGTACAATGAGCAGTTCTTC. Protein product: CASSLEVTSSYNEQFF. Filled out from reference TRBV7-9 and TRBJ2-1, the complete variable domain reads DTGVSQNPRHKITKRGQNVTFRCDPISEHNRLYWYRQTLGQGPEFLTYFQNEAQLEKSRLLSDRFSAERPKGSFSTLEIQRTEQGDSAMYLCASSLEVTSSYNEQFFGPGTRLTVL.

This clone occurred many times. The rearrangement links TRBV15 to TRBJ2-7; TRBD2 matches at 7 bases. The J segment lost 0 bases and the V segment lost 3 bases, leaving 8 bases of the junction unmatched. CDR1 is LNHNV, CDR2 YYDKDF, per germline (reference sequence). The CDR3 contains 16 residues. CDR3 sequence (DNA): TGTGCCACCAGCAGGTCGAGTCTAGCGGACTCCTACGAGCAGTACTTC. The encoded protein is CATSRSSLADSYEQYF.